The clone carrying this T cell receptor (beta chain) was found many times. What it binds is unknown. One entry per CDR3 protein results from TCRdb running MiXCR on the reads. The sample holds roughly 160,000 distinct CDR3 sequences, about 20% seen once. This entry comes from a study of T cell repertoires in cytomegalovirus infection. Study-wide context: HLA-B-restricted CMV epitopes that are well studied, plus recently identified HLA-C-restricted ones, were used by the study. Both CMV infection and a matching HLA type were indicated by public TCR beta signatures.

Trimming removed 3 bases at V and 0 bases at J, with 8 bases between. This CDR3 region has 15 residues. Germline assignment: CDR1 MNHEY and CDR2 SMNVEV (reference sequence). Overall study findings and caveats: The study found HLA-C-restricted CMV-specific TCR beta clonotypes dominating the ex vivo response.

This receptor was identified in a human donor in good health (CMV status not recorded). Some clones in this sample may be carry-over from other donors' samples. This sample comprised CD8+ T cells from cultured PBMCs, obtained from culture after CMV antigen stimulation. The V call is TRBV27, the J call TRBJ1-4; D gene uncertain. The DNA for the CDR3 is TGTGCCAGCAGTTTTAGGACCCCAACTAATGAAAAACTGTTTTTT. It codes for CASSFRTPTNEKLFF.